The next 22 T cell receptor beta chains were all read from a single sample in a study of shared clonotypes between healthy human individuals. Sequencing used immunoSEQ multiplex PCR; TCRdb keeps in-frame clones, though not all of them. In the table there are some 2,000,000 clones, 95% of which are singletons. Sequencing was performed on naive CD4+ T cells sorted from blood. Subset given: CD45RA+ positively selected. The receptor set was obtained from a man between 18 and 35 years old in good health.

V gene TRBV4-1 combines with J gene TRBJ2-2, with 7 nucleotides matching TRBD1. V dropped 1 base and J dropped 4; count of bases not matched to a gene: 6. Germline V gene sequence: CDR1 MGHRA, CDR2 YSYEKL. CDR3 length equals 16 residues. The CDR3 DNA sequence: TGCGCCAGCAGCCAAGGAAGGGGGCCGATCACCGGGGAGCTGTTTTTT. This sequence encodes CASSQGRGPITGELFF.

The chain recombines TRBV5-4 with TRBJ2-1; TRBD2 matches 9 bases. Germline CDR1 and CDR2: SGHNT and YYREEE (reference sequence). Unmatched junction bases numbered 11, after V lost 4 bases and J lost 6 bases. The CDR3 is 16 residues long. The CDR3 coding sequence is TGTGCCAGCAGCCACCCCCTCGCGGGAGGGAGCAATGAGCAGTTCTTC. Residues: CASSHPLAGGSNEQFF.

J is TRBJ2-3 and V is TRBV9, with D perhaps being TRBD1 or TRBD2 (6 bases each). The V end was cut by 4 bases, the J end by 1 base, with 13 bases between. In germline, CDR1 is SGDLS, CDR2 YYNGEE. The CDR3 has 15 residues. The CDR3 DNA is TGTGCCAGCAGCTTCGCGGAGGGGGGCACAGATACGCAGTATTTT. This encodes CASSFAEGGTDTQYF. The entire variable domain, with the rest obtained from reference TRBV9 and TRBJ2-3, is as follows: DSGVTQTPKHLITATGQRVTLRCSPRSGDLSVYWYQQSLDQGLQFLIQYYNGEERAKGNILERFSAQQFPDLHSELNLSSLELGDSALYFCASSFAEGGTDTQYFGPGTRLTVL.

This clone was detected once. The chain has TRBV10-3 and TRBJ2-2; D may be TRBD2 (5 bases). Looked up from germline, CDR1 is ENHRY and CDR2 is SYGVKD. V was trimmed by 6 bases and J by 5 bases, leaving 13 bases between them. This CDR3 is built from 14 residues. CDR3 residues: CAIREVQGTGELFF. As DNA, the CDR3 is TGTGCCATCAGGGAGGTGCAAGGGACCGGGGAGCTGTTTTTT.

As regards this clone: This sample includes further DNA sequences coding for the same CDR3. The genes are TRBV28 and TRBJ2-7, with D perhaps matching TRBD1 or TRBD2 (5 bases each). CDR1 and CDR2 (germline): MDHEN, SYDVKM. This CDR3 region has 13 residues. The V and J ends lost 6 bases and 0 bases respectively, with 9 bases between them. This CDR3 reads CASRGTDSYEQYF. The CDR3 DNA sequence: TGTGCCAGCAGGGGGACGGACTCCTACGAGCAGTACTTC.

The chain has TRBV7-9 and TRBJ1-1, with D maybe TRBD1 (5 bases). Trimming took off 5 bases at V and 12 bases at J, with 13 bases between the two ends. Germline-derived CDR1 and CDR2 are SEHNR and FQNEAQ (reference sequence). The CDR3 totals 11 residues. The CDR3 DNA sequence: TGTGCCAGCAGCCTAAGGGGTGGCACTTTCTTT. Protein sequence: CASSLRGGTFF.

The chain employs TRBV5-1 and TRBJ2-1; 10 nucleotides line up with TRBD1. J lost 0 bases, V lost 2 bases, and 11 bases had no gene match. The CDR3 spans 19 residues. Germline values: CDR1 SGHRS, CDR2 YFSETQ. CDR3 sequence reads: CASSLNTGTGVSSYNEQFF. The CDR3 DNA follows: TGCGCCAGCAGCTTAAATACCGGGACAGGGGTGAGCTCCTACAATGAGCAGTTCTTC.

In nucleotides, the CDR3 is TGCGCCAGCAGCCTCACCGGGACAGCGCAAGAAAACATTCAGTACTTC. Its protein product is CASSLTGTAQENIQYF. V and J are TRBV5-1 and TRBJ2-4; 7 bases agree with TRBD1. J gave up 5 bases and V 4 bases, and 12 bases lay outside the gene matches. CDR1 is SGHRS and CDR2 is YFSETQ in the germline V gene. The CDR3 extends over 16 amino acids.

The DNA of the CDR3 is TGTGCCAGCAGTTTTATTGGGGAGCAGTACTTC. Translated: CASSFIGEQYF. The V and J genes are TRBV28 and TRBJ2-7; no firm D call. The length of the CDR3 is 11 residues. V was pared by 3 bases and J by 7 bases, with 7 bases between. Germline values: CDR1 MDHEN, CDR2 SYDVKM.

CDR3 residues: CASSVTGTSGYTDTQYF. The CDR3 DNA is TGCGCCAGCAGCGTGACCGGGACTAGCGGCTACACAGATACGCAGTATTTT. The gene calls are TRBV5-1 and TRBJ2-3, with 11 bases fitting TRBD2. CDR1 SGHRS and CDR2 YFSETQ come from the germline V gene. This CDR3 spans 17 amino acids. With V trimmed by 4 bases and J by 2 bases, 9 bases remained unmatched.

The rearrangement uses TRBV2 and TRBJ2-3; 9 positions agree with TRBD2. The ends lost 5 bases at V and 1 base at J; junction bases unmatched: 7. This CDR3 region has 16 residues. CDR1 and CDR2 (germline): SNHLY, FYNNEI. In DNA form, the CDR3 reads TGTGCCAGCAGTCGAATGGCTAGCGGGGGCACAGATACGCAGTATTTT. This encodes CASSRMASGGTDTQYF.

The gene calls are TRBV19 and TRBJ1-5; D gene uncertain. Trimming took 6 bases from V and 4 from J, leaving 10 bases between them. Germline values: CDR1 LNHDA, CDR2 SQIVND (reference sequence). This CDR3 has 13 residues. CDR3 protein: CASSPSENQPQHF. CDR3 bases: TGTGCCAGTAGCCCTTCGGAGAATCAGCCCCAGCATTTT. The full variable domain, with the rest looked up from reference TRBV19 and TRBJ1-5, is DGGITQSPKYLFRKEGQNVTLSCEQNLNHDAMYWYRQDPGQGLRLIYYSQIVNDFQKGDIAEGYSVSREKKESFPLTVTSAQKNPTAFYLCASSPSENQPQHFGDGTRLSIL.

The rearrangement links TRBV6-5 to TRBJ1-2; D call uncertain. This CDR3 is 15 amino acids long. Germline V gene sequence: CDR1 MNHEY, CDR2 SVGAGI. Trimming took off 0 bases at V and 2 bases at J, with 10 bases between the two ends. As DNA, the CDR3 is TGTGCCAGCAGTTACTCGAGCGCAGGAAACTATGGCTACACCTTC. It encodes CASSYSSAGNYGYTF.

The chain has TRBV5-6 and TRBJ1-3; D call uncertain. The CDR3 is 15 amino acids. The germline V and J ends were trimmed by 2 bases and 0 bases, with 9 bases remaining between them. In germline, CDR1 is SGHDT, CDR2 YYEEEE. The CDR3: CASSLDLLSGNTIYF. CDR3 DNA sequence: TGTGCCAGCAGCTTAGACCTACTCTCTGGAAACACCATATATTTT.

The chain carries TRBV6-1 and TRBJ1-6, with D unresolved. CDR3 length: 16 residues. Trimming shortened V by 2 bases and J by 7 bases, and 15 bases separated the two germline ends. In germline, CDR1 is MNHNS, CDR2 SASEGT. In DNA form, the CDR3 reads TGTGCCAGCAGTGAATGGTCAAGGGAAGGAAATTCACCCCTCCACTTT. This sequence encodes CASSEWSREGNSPLHF.

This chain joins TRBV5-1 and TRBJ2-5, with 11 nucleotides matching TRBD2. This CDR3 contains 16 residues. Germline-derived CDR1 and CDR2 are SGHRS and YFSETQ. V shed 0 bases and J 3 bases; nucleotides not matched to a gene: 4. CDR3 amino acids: CASSLAASGRKETQYF. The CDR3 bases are TGCGCCAGCAGCTTGGCAGCTAGCGGGAGGAAAGAGACCCAGTACTTC.

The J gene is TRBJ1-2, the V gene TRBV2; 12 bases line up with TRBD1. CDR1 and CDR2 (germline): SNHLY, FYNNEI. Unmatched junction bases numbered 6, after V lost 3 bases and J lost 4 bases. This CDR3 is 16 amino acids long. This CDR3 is CASSEGQGAIRYGYTF. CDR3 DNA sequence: TGTGCCAGCAGTGAGGGACAGGGGGCGATTCGCTATGGCTACACCTTC.

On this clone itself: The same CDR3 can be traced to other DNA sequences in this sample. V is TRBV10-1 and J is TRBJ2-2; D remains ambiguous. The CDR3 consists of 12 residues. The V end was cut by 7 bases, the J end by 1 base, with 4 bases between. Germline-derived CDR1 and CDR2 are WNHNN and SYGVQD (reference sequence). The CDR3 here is CASTGNTGELFF. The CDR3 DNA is TGCGCCAGCACGGGGAACACCGGGGAGCTGTTTTTT.

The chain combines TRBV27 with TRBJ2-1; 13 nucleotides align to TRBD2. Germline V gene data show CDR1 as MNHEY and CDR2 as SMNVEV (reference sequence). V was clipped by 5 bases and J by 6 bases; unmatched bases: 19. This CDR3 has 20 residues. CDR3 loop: CASSPLETGLAGEVANEQFF. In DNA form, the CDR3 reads TGTGCCAGCAGTCCACTGGAAACCGGACTAGCGGGAGAAGTGGCCAATGAGCAGTTCTTC.

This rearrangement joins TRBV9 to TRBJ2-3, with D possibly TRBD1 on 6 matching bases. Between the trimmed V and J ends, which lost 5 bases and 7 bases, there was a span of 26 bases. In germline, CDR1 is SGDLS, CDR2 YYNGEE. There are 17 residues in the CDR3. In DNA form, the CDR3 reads TGTGCCAGCAGTCCCCGACAGGCCACATTACCTCCTAATACGCAGTATTTT. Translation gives CASSPRQATLPPNTQYF.

The CDR3 DNA reads TGTGCCAGCAGCTTCCTCCTTGGCTCCTACGAGCAGTACTTC. Translating gives CASSFLLGSYEQYF. The chain combines TRBV7-9 with TRBJ2-7; D not certain. The CDR3 is 14 amino acids. Trimming took 3 bases from V and 0 from J, leaving 9 bases between them. CDR1 SEHNR and CDR2 FQNEAQ come from the germline V gene (reference sequence).

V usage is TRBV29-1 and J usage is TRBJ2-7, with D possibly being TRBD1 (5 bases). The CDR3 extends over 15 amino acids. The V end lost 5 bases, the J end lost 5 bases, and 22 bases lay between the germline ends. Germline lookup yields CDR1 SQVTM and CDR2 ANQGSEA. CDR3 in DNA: TGCAGCGTTTCAGGGATGTATATGGGGCTTAACGAGCAGTACTTC. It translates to CSVSGMYMGLNEQYF.